The present entry profiles one T cell receptor (beta chain) with its context. Here immunoSEQ multiplex PCR was the method, and the copy in TCRdb shows in-frame clones only, minus some. The sample records around 190,000 clones, about 88% being singletons. The source of the sample is a study of blood T cell repertoires in COVID-19. Background on the study: Collection of acute and convalescent COVID-19 samples took place in the United States, Italy and Spain. The analysed material was cDNA or gDNA that came from T cells, B-cell-depleted T cells, or PBMCs.

The CDR3 length is 15 residues. CDR1 and CDR2 (germline): MDHEN, SYDVKM. Trimming removed 2 bases from V and 1 base from J; junction bases left unmatched: 3. This sequence originates from a man aged 25 to 40 with acute or convalescent COVID-19. Sequencing used peripheral blood. The J gene is TRBJ2-3, the V gene TRBV28, with 7 bases that match TRBD2. In DNA, the CDR3 is TGTGCCAGCAGTTTAAGGGACTATCGCACAGATACGCAGTATTTT. It is translated as CASSLRDYRTDTQYF.